The present TCR beta chain was sequenced within a study of early T cells in non-severe SARS-CoV-2 infection. This CDR3 contains 13 residues. V gave up 4 bases and J gave up 3 bases, with 9 bases separating them. Germline V gene data show CDR1 as SGHAT and CDR2 as FQNNGV. Unique molecular identifiers tagged individual cDNA molecules. TCRdb called the 5' RACE reads again in MiXCR, with one record for every CDR3 protein. The sample holds around 81,000 distinct CDR3 sequences, 13% to 15% seen once. This TCR was recovered from an adult who was a healthcare worker with PCR-confirmed SARS-CoV-2 infection or an uninfected control (not recorded which). The sequenced sample was whole blood. The rearrangement links TRBV11-2 to TRBJ1-1; D ambiguous. DNA of the CDR3: TGTGCCAGCAGCTCCAGAGCAGACACTGAAGCTTTCTTT. It is translated as CASSSRADTEAFF. Variable domain in full (rest from reference TRBV11-2 and TRBJ1-1): EAGVAQSPRYKIIEKRQSVAFWCNPISGHATLYWYQQILGQGPKLLIQFQNNGVVDDSQLPKDRFSAERLKGVDSTLKIQPAKLEDSAVYLCASSSRADTEAFFGQGTRLTVV.